A selection of T cell receptor beta chains follows, all from one sample in a study of naive and memory T cell subsets. In TCRdb, the UMI-ligation and nested PCR reads were re-called with MiXCR into one record per CDR3 protein. The table includes about 21,000 distinct CDR3 sequences, about 10% detected once. The sample taken for sequencing was central memory CD8+ T cells from blood. Receptors were obtained from a human donor in good health. CDR3s include the opening cysteine and the closing phenylalanine or tryptophan. The order of the fields is clone size, J gene, D gene, V gene, CDR3 DNA, CDR3 protein. D genes are given only for firm matches. Not all rows give a size; the values are once, few, many and, for expanded clones, a class.

clone_size: .; j_call: TRBJ2-5; d_call: .; v_call: TRBV10-3; cdr3_nt: TGTGCCATCAGTGACGGAACTAGCAGATTAGCCCAGTACTTC; cdr3_aa: CAISDGTSRLAQYF
clone_size: few; j_call: TRBJ2-2; d_call: TRBD2; v_call: TRBV4-2; cdr3_nt: TGTGCCAGCAGCCAATCCGAGACTAGCGCTCCCGGGGAGCTGTTTTTT; cdr3_aa: CASSQSETSAPGELFF
clone_size: many; j_call: TRBJ1-2; d_call: .; v_call: TRBV15; cdr3_nt: TGTGCCACCAGCAGAGATCGAGGCCAGGGCGAGCCCTATGGCTACACCTTC; cdr3_aa: CATSRDRGQGEPYGYTF
clone_size: many; j_call: TRBJ1-3; d_call: .; v_call: TRBV29-1; cdr3_nt: TGCAGCGTTACTGGCTGGGGAGTTGCTGGAAACACCATATATTTT; cdr3_aa: CSVTGWGVAGNTIYF
clone_size: few; j_call: TRBJ2-3; d_call: TRBD2; v_call: TRBV30; cdr3_nt: TGTGCCTGGAGTGCCCTTGGGCCAGCGGGAGGGAAGGATACGCAGTATTTT; cdr3_aa: CAWSALGPAGGKDTQYF
clone_size: many; j_call: TRBJ1-1; d_call: .; v_call: TRBV11-2; cdr3_nt: TGTGCCAGCAGCCTAGGCGGGGGGAACACTGAAGCTTTCTTT; cdr3_aa: CASSLGGGNTEAFF
clone_size: .; j_call: TRBJ2-7; d_call: .; v_call: TRBV4-3; cdr3_nt: TGCGCCAGCAGCCAAAATGCCGCCGGGTACGAGCAGTACTTC; cdr3_aa: CASSQNAAGYEQYF
clone_size: many; j_call: TRBJ2-5; d_call: TRBD2; v_call: TRBV2; cdr3_nt: TGTGCCAGCAGTCCAGGACTAGCGGGAAGAGAGACCCAGTACTTC; cdr3_aa: CASSPGLAGRETQYF
clone_size: medium-sized; j_call: TRBJ2-3; d_call: .; v_call: TRBV4-1; cdr3_nt: TGCGCCAGCAGCCAGTACCCCGGGACTGCGGCCGATACGCAGTATTTT; cdr3_aa: CASSQYPGTAADTQYF
clone_size: medium-sized; j_call: TRBJ2-5; d_call: TRBD2; v_call: TRBV6-2/TRBV6-3; cdr3_nt: TGTGCCAGCAGTCCGGGACTAGCGGTGCGAGAGACCCAGTACTTC; cdr3_aa: CASSPGLAVRETQYF
clone_size: medium-sized; j_call: TRBJ2-7; d_call: .; v_call: TRBV19; cdr3_nt: TGTGCCAGTAGTATAAGTGTGAGCTCCTACGAGCAGTACTTC; cdr3_aa: CASSISVSSYEQYF
clone_size: many; j_call: TRBJ1-4; d_call: .; v_call: TRBV28; cdr3_nt: TGTGCCAGCAGTTTCAGGGTTGGCGAAAAACTGTTTTTT; cdr3_aa: CASSFRVGEKLFF
clone_size: .; j_call: TRBJ2-6; d_call: .; v_call: TRBV11-2; cdr3_nt: TGTGCCAGCAGGTTGAGACCCTCTGGGGCCAACGTCCTGACTTTC; cdr3_aa: CASRLRPSGANVLTF
clone_size: many; j_call: TRBJ2-1; d_call: .; v_call: TRBV9; cdr3_nt: TGTGCCAGCAGCCCTAGGCTCCCCCTAGCCGGCGATGAGCAGTTCTTC; cdr3_aa: CASSPRLPLAGDEQFF
clone_size: .; j_call: TRBJ1-2; d_call: .; v_call: TRBV28; cdr3_nt: TGTGCCAGCAGTTTAATCGGGGCCGAGGGGAACTATGGCTACACCTTC; cdr3_aa: CASSLIGAEGNYGYTF
clone_size: many; j_call: TRBJ2-3; d_call: .; v_call: TRBV4-1; cdr3_nt: TGCGCCAGCAGCCCGACGACAGGCCTACAGGCAGATACGCAGTATTTT; cdr3_aa: CASSPTTGLQADTQYF
clone_size: .; j_call: TRBJ2-5; d_call: .; v_call: TRBV6-6; cdr3_nt: TGTGCCAGCAGTTCCCTCGCGACTAGTCAAGAGACCCAGTACTTC; cdr3_aa: CASSSLATSQETQYF
clone_size: few; j_call: TRBJ2-3; d_call: .; v_call: TRBV19; cdr3_nt: TGTGCCAGTAGTATAGGGGCAGGGATGCAGTATTTT; cdr3_aa: CASSIGAGMQYF
clone_size: many; j_call: TRBJ1-2; d_call: .; v_call: TRBV18; cdr3_nt: TGTGCCAGCTCACCCTCGAGCCACCCTGCTGATGGCTACACCTTC; cdr3_aa: CASSPSSHPADGYTF
clone_size: .; j_call: TRBJ1-5; d_call: .; v_call: TRBV27; cdr3_nt: TGTGCCAGCAGTCGACATACTAGCAATCAGCCCCAGCATTTT; cdr3_aa: CASSRHTSNQPQHF
clone_size: many; j_call: TRBJ2-3; d_call: .; v_call: TRBV6-6; cdr3_nt: TGTGCCAGCAGGTATAGCACAGATACGCAGTATTTT; cdr3_aa: CASRYSTDTQYF
clone_size: many; j_call: TRBJ1-6; d_call: .; v_call: TRBV28; cdr3_nt: TGTGCCAGCAGTTTCGGGCAGGTCTCACCCCTCCACTTT; cdr3_aa: CASSFGQVSPLHF
clone_size: many; j_call: TRBJ2-7; d_call: TRBD1; v_call: TRBV27; cdr3_nt: TGTGCCAGCAGTTTAGGGACAGGTTACTCCTACGAGCAGTACTTC; cdr3_aa: CASSLGTGYSYEQYF
clone_size: few; j_call: TRBJ2-5; d_call: TRBD2; v_call: TRBV12-3/TRBV12-4; cdr3_nt: TGTGCCAGCAGTTTTAATCTTCGACTAGCGGTCCAAGAGACCCAGTACTTC; cdr3_aa: CASSFNLRLAVQETQYF
clone_size: .; j_call: TRBJ1-6; d_call: TRBD1; v_call: TRBV20-1; cdr3_nt: TGCAGTGCTAGGGTACTGGGGGACAGAAATAATTCACCCCTCCACTTT; cdr3_aa: CSARVLGDRNNSPLHF
clone_size: few; j_call: TRBJ2-7; d_call: TRBD2; v_call: TRBV12-5; cdr3_nt: TGTGCTAGTGGTTTGGCCCTATCAGGGTACGGGGGGTCCTACGAGCAGTACTTC; cdr3_aa: CASGLALSGYGGSYEQYF
clone_size: .; j_call: TRBJ2-1; d_call: .; v_call: TRBV7-6; cdr3_nt: TGTGCCAGCAGCCCCACGGCGGCTAGCTCTAACAATGAGCAGTTCTTC; cdr3_aa: CASSPTAASSNNEQFF